This T cell receptor beta chain was captured by sequencing in a study of T cell repertoires in cytomegalovirus infection. Across the whole study: Indications came from public TCR beta signatures; they pointed to CMV infection and to a matching HLA type.

MiXCR, run by TCRdb on the reads, gives a single entry per CDR3 protein. The sample gives 400,000 or so distinct CDR3 sequences, 15% to 20% of which show up once; roughly 9% is in the top ten. The CDR3 consists of 15 residues. The V end lost 7 bases, the J end lost 4 bases, and 14 bases lay between the germline ends. Germline-derived CDR1 and CDR2 are MNHNS and SASEGT. This clonotype has just a few counts. The V gene is TRBV6-1, the J gene TRBJ2-6; tentatively, D is TRBD2 (6 bases). Sequences were obtained from PBMCs. This TCR came from a human donor in good health (CMV status not recorded). Some clones in this sample may be carry-over from other donors' samples. The CDR3 spells CASTNGGSGANVLTF. The CDR3 DNA reads TGTGCCAGCACCAACGGGGGTTCAGGGGCCAACGTCCTGACTTTC.